The 30 T cell receptor beta chains below all came from one sample that was sequenced in a study of beta chain features in type 1 diabetes. The sequenced template was cDNA made from the entire isolated RNA. Clones were read by immunoSEQ multiplex PCR, and TCRdb kept only the in-frame ones, dropping some. The table includes about 150,000 clones, 11% detected once. Sequenced: central memory CD4+ T cells from blood. The receptors derive from a man aged 18-30 years in good health.

The chain has TRBV18 and TRBJ1-1; D not resolved. Between the trimmed V and J ends, which lost 5 bases and 0 bases, there was a span of 10 bases. The CDR3 covers 14 residues. CDR1 is KGHSH, CDR2 LQKENI, per germline. The CDR3 nucleotides read TGTGCCAGCTCAGAGAGGCAGATGAACACTGAAGCTTTCTTT. Its translation is CASSERQMNTEAFF.

The chain recombines TRBV2 with TRBJ2-6, with D perhaps assigned TRBD1 or TRBD2 (5 bases each). Germline CDR1 reads SNHLY; CDR2 reads FYNNEI. CDR3 length: 15 residues. Between the trimmed V and J ends, which lost 6 bases and 0 bases, there was a span of 9 bases. CDR3 sequence: CASSRDHSGANVLTF. CDR3 sequence (DNA): TGTGCCAGCAGCAGGGACCACTCTGGGGCCAACGTCCTGACTTTC.

This clone was detected only a few times. V and J are TRBV29-1 and TRBJ2-3; no definite D call. V lost 0 bases to trimming and J lost 5 bases, with 3 bases between them. The germline V gene encodes CDR1 SQVTM and CDR2 ANQGSEA. The CDR3 is made up of 11 amino acids. CDR3 bases: TGCAGCGTTGAAGATGTAGATACGCAGTATTTT. Translating gives CSVEDVDTQYF.

The V and J genes are TRBV5-1 and TRBJ2-2; D remains ambiguous. Trimming cost V 4 bases and J 2 bases, with 12 bases left between them. This CDR3 has 15 residues. In germline, CDR1 is SGHRS, CDR2 YFSETQ. As DNA, the CDR3 is TGCGCCAGCAGCGGCTTTGGACCAAACACCGGGGAGCTGTTTTTT. Translating it yields CASSGFGPNTGELFF.

V and J are TRBV29-1 and TRBJ2-7, with D possibly TRBD2 on 5 matching bases. CDR1 is SQVTM, CDR2 ANQGSEA, per germline. The V gene lost 3 bases and the J gene lost 0 bases, with 9 bases spanning the gap. CDR3 length equals 13 residues. The CDR3 here is CSVDSGSSYEQYF. The CDR3, as DNA: TGCAGCGTTGATTCGGGGTCCTCCTACGAGCAGTACTTC.

The table lists this clone with a few counts. This chain uses TRBV6-1 with TRBJ2-7; no definite D call. This CDR3 has 14 amino acids. Looked up from germline, CDR1 is MNHNS and CDR2 is SASEGT. V gave up 5 bases and J gave up 3 bases, with 14 bases separating them. The CDR3 spells CASSKTGIDYEQYF. The CDR3 DNA is TGTGCCAGCAGTAAAACGGGCATAGACTACGAGCAGTACTTC.

This clone was observed a few times. The chain carries TRBV29-1 and TRBJ1-1, with D perhaps TRBD1 (5 bases). The V and J ends lost 7 bases and 3 bases respectively, with 12 bases between them. Germline CDR1 is SQVTM and CDR2 is ANQGSEA. The CDR3 has 12 amino acids. The chain's CDR3 is CSAGSGYTEAFF. The CDR3 bases are TGCAGCGCCGGTTCAGGGTACACTGAAGCTTTCTTT.

This clone has a handful of counts. This chain uses TRBV5-1 with TRBJ1-5; D may be TRBD1 (5 bases). V was shortened by 0 bases and J by 6 bases, with 10 bases between the two germline ends. The length of the CDR3 is 14 residues. Germline-derived CDR1 and CDR2 are SGHRS and YFSETQ. The CDR3 protein is CASSLGGGAQPQHF. The DNA of the CDR3 is TGCGCCAGCAGCTTGGGCGGGGGTGCTCAGCCCCAGCATTTT.

The chain joins TRBV14 to TRBJ2-1; 11 bases agree with TRBD1. V was clipped by 4 bases and J by 7 bases; unmatched bases: 9. Germline-derived CDR1 and CDR2 are SGHDN and FVKESK. This CDR3 region has 16 residues. CDR3: CASSRPGQGVLNEQFF. The CDR3 DNA reads as TGTGCCAGCAGCCGACCGGGACAGGGGGTATTGAATGAGCAGTTCTTC.

This clone was detected only a few times. J is TRBJ1-4 and V is TRBV7-9; possibly TRBD1 for D (6 bases). The CDR3 is 16 residues long. V was cut by 4 bases and J by 0 bases, with 12 bases left in between. From germline, CDR1 is SEHNR and CDR2 FQNEAQ (reference sequence). The CDR3 loop reads CASSSVRGTTNEKLFF. The CDR3 DNA reads TGTGCCAGCAGCTCTGTTAGGGGGACAACTAATGAAAAACTGTTTTTT.

In its sample, this clone was seen a few times. The rearrangement links TRBV18 to TRBJ2-7; D is perhaps TRBD2 (5 bases). The germline CDR1 and CDR2 sequences are KGHSH and LQKENI. This CDR3 comprises 14 residues. Trimming took 2 bases from V and 5 from J, leaving 13 bases between them. The CDR3 coding sequence is TGTGCCAGCTCACCAACCACGGGGTTCAACGAGCAGTACTTC. As protein: CASSPTTGFNEQYF.

The sample holds a few counts of this clone. The CDR3 sequence: CASSVDSGNDYGYTF. In DNA form, the CDR3 reads TGTGCCAGCAGCGTAGACTCAGGGAACGACTATGGCTACACCTTC. This chain uses TRBV9 with TRBJ1-2; weak D call: TRBD1 (5 bases). The CDR3 runs 15 residues. Germline loops: CDR1 SGDLS, CDR2 YYNGEE. Trimming cost V 0 bases and J 3 bases, with 12 bases left between them. The full variable domain, in which reference TRBV9 and TRBJ1-2 provide the parts outside the CDR3, is DSGVTQTPKHLITATGQRVTLRCSPRSGDLSVYWYQQSLDQGLQFLIQYYNGEERAKGNILERFSAQQFPDLHSELNLSSLELGDSALYFCASSVDSGNDYGYTFGSGTRLTVV.

This clone showed up just a few times. This chain connects TRBV28 to TRBJ1-6, with D possibly TRBD1 on 6 matching bases. The CDR3 covers 12 residues. Germline V CDR1 and CDR2: MDHEN, SYDVKM. Trimming cost V 6 bases and J 8 bases, with 8 bases left between them. CDR3 amino acids: CASRRGYSPLHF. The CDR3 nucleotides read TGTGCCAGCAGGAGGGGGTATTCACCCCTCCACTTT. The variable domain in full, completed from reference TRBV28 and TRBJ1-6, reads DVKVTQSSRYLVKRTGEKVFLECVQDMDHENMFWYRQDPGLGLRLIYFSYDVKMKEKGDIPEGYSVSREKKERFSLILESASTNQTSMYLCASRRGYSPLHFGNGTRLTVT.

This clone has more than one count but fewer than ten. Other DNA sequences in this specimen translate into the identical CDR3. The CDR3 DNA follows: TGCGCCAGCAGCTTAGGGACAGGATTAAAAGAGACCCAGTACTTC. Protein: CASSLGTGLKETQYF. The chain recombines TRBV5-1 with TRBJ2-5, with TRBD1 matching over 8 bases. Germline trimming cut 2 bases from V and 3 bases from J; bases unmatched to any gene: 6. The CDR3 is 15 residues long. CDR1 SGHRS and CDR2 YFSETQ come from the germline V gene. Together with reference TRBV5-1 and TRBJ2-5, the CDR3 gives the full variable domain: KAGVTQTPRYLIKTRGQQVTLSCSPISGHRSVSWYQQTPGQGLQFLFEYFSETQRNKGNFPGRFSGRQFSNSRSEMNVSTLELGDSALYLCASSLGTGLKETQYFGPGTRLLVL.

This clone was counted only a few times. CDR3: CASSSGSSSRRNEQFF. The DNA of the CDR3 is TGTGCCAGCAGCTCCGGCTCTAGCAGTAGACGCAATGAGCAGTTCTTC. The chain is built from TRBV7-3 and TRBJ2-1, with a tentative D call TRBD2 (5 bases). CDR1 is SGHTA and CDR2 is FQGTGA in the germline V gene. V was clipped by 4 bases and J by 6 bases, with 19 bases between them. The CDR3 contains 16 residues.

This clone was detected only a few times. This sequence joins TRBV28 and TRBJ2-5; 7 bases match TRBD1. With the DNA end fitting TRBJ2-7 better, the J assignment may be wrong. The CDR3 consists of 12 residues. Germline V gene sequence: CDR1 MDHEN, CDR2 SYDVKM. CDR3 protein: CASRGTVLEQYF. The CDR3 DNA reads TGTGCCAGCAGAGGGACAGTGCTCGAGCAGTACTTC.

J is TRBJ2-7 and V is TRBV18, with TRBD1 matching 7 bases. Germline V gives CDR1 KGHSH, CDR2 LQKENI. The CDR3 length is 13 residues. V lost 0 bases and J lost 6; bases outside the gene matches: 2. The CDR3 DNA reads as TGTGCCAGCTCACCACCGACAGGGACCGAGCAGTACTTC. It is translated as CASSPPTGTEQYF.

The chain is built from TRBV7-9 and TRBJ2-3; D may be TRBD2 (5 bases). The CDR3 loop spans 14 amino acids. With 9 bases removed from V and 1 base from J, the gap between germline ends came to 14 bases. Germline V CDR1 and CDR2: SEHNR, FQNEAQ (reference sequence). CDR3 coding DNA: TGTGCCAGTGGAGGAAGCGGCCGCACAGATACGCAGTATTTT. It translates to CASGGSGRTDTQYF. Filled out from reference TRBV7-9 and TRBJ2-3, the complete variable domain reads DTGVSQNPRHKITKRGQNVTFRCDPISEHNRLYWYRQTLGQGPEFLTYFQNEAQLEKSRLLSDRFSAERPKGSFSTLEIQRTEQGDSAMYLCASGGSGRTDTQYFGPGTRLTVL.

V is TRBV7-6 and J is TRBJ2-7, with a tentative D call TRBD2 (5 bases). Germline V gene lookup returns CDR1 SGHVS and CDR2 FNYEAQ. The ends were cut back, 2 bases at V and 4 bases at J, with 15 bases in the middle. There are 15 residues in the CDR3. The CDR3 nucleotides are TGTGCCAGCAGCTTACGCTCCGGGATAGATTACGAGCAGTACTTC. Translating gives CASSLRSGIDYEQYF.

This chain connects TRBV5-4 to TRBJ1-5, with D hard to call. CDR3 length: 12 residues. Germline V gives CDR1 SGHNT, CDR2 YYREEE (reference sequence). The V end lost 1 base, the J end lost 5 bases, and 4 bases lay between the germline ends. The chain's CDR3 is CASSLPYQPQHF. In nucleotides, the CDR3 is TGTGCCAGCAGCTTGCCCTATCAGCCCCAGCATTTT.

The table lists this clone with a few counts. The chain has TRBV28 and TRBJ1-2, with D hard to call. This CDR3 spans 12 amino acids. Germline V gene sequence: CDR1 MDHEN, CDR2 SYDVKM. V was trimmed by 6 bases and J by 7 bases, leaving 12 bases between them. The CDR3 DNA sequence: TGTGCCAGCAGCGCCCGGCTGGCTGGCTACACCTTC. Translating gives CASSARLAGYTF.

The chain carries TRBV5-1 and TRBJ1-1; unclear D gene. V lost 5 bases and J lost 1, with 9 bases in between. The length of the CDR3 is 13 residues. Germline CDR1 and CDR2: SGHRS and YFSETQ. The CDR3 is CASSSTPNTEAFF. The CDR3 DNA reads as TGCGCCAGCAGTTCTACCCCGAACACTGAAGCTTTCTTT.

This clone occurred once. This chain uses TRBV6-4 with TRBJ1-1; possibly TRBD1 for D (5 bases). Germline assignment: CDR1 MRHNA and CDR2 SNTAGT. The V gene lost 5 bases and the J gene lost 1 base, with 8 bases spanning the gap. The CDR3 is 13 amino acids. CDR3 loop: CASSLQANTEAFF. The CDR3 DNA is TGTGCCAGCAGTTTACAGGCGAACACTGAAGCTTTCTTT.

V usage is TRBV7-3 and J usage is TRBJ2-2, with D hard to call. Germline CDR1 and CDR2: SGHTA and FQGTGA. There are 14 residues in the CDR3. V was trimmed by 3 bases and J by 0 bases, leaving 5 bases between them. CDR3 DNA sequence: TGTGCCAGCAGCTTGAACGCGAACACCGGGGAGCTGTTTTTT. Residues: CASSLNANTGELFF.

The chain recombines TRBV7-2 with TRBJ2-1; 11 bases map to TRBD1. The germline gives CDR1 SGHTA, CDR2 FQGNSA. This CDR3 contains 15 residues. The ends lost 6 bases at V and 6 bases at J; junction bases unmatched: 7. The CDR3 sequence: CASRPPGTGGNEQFF. CDR3 DNA: TGTGCCAGCAGACCCCCCGGGACAGGGGGCAATGAGCAGTTCTTC.

V gene TRBV28 combines with J gene TRBJ2-7; 12 bases map to TRBD2. Germline CDR1 and CDR2: MDHEN and SYDVKM. V was pared by 4 bases and J by 11 bases, with 6 bases of the junction left unmatched. The CDR3 totals 13 residues. CDR3 DNA sequence: TGTGCCAGCAGTTCCGGGACTAGCGGGTCGGAGTACTTC. Protein product: CASSSGTSGSEYF.

The CDR3 here is CASIPSRGARTDTQYF. CDR3 DNA: TGTGCCAGCATTCCTTCCAGGGGTGCCCGCACAGATACGCAGTATTTT. The chain combines TRBV28 with TRBJ2-3, with a weak D call TRBD1 (6 bases). The CDR3 is 16 residues long. Trimming stripped 7 bases from V and 1 base from J, with 18 bases between. Germline assignment: CDR1 MDHEN and CDR2 SYDVKM.

Notes on this clone: The junction does not match germline at one end; this may be a read error. The J gene is TRBJ2-3, the V gene TRBV30; maybe TRBD2 (6 bases). The CDR3 consists of 16 residues. Germline assignment: CDR1 GTSNPN and CDR2 SVGIG (reference sequence). CDR3 DNA sequence: TGTGCCTGGAGCGCCCTTGCGGGGACCTGGGCCCCCTTAATGTTGTTT. Amino acid sequence: CAWSALAGTWAPLMLF.

This clone has just a few counts. The rearrangement uses TRBV10-3 and TRBJ2-7; 9 positions match TRBD1. Trimming took 7 bases from V and 8 from J; bases not matched to a gene: 9. The CDR3 runs 13 residues. Germline CDR1 ENHRY, CDR2 SYGVKD. Here the CDR3 DNA reads TGTGCCATCAATCCCGGGACAGGGTTACAGCAGTACTTC. Protein: CAINPGTGLQQYF.

This clone has only a few counts. This CDR3 is CASSQELGVNSYEQYF. For the CDR3, the DNA is TGTGCCAGCAGCCAAGAACTAGGGGTCAACTCCTACGAGCAGTACTTC. The gene calls are TRBV4-2 and TRBJ2-7; perhaps D is TRBD1 or TRBD2 (5 bases each). The CDR3 has 16 amino acids. Germline V gene data show CDR1 as LGHNA and CDR2 as YNFKEQ. V was clipped by 0 bases and J by 0 bases, with 12 bases between them.